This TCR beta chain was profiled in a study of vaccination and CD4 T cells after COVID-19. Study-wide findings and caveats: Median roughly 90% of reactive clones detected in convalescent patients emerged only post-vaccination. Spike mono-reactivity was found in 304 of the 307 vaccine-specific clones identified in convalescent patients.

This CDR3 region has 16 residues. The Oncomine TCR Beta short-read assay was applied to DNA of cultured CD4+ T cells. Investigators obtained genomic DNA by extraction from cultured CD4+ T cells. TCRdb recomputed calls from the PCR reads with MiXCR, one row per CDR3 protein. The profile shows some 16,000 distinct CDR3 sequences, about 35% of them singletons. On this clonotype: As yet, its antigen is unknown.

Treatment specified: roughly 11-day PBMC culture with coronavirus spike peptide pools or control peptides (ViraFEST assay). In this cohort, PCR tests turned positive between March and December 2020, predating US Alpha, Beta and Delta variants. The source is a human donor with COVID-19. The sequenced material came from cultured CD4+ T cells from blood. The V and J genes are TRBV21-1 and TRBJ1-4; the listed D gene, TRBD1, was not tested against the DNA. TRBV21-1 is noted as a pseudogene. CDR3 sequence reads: CASSKAHPRGGEKLFF. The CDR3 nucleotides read TGTGCCAGCAGCAAAGCGCACCCCAGGGGCGGTGAAAAACTGTTTTTT.